A selection of T cell receptor beta chains follows, all from one sample in a study of identical twins. In TCRdb, the 5' RACE reads were re-called with MiXCR into one record per CDR3 protein. The repertoire includes a few hundred thousand distinct CDR3 sequences, approximately 8.6% of them detected once, and approximately 3% sits in the top ten. These data were also reused for a study on yellow fever vaccine responses in identical twins.

Specimen: CD8+ T cells sorted from blood. The receptor source for this set is a woman aged 18-29 years in good health. CDR3s include the opening cysteine and the closing phenylalanine or tryptophan. The D gene is left open where the match is weak. Rows give clone size only sometimes, using once, few, many, or a class for an expanded clone.

D: -
size: many
V: TRBV11-2
J: TRBJ2-1
DNA: TGTGCCAGCAGCTTAGCCTTGCCGGACATCGACTACAATGAGCAGTTCTTC
CDR3: CASSLALPDIDYNEQFF

D: TRBD1
size: -
V: TRBV7-3
J: TRBJ2-5
DNA: TGTGCCAGCAGCCACATGGGCAGGGGGCGCGAAGAGACCCAGTACTTC
CDR3: CASSHMGRGREETQYF

D: TRBD2
size: -
V: TRBV6-4
J: TRBJ2-2
DNA: TGTGCCAGCAGTAAAATACTAGCGGGGGAACTGAACACCGGGGAGCTGTTTTTT
CDR3: CASSKILAGELNTGELFF

D: TRBD2
size: -
V: TRBV7-1
J: TRBJ2-2
DNA: TGTGCCAGCAGCTCCCGCACCTCACCGGGGACTAGCGGGAGCCAGAACACCGGGGAGCTGTTTTTT
CDR3: CASSSRTSPGTSGSQNTGELFF

D: -
size: many
V: TRBV29-1
J: TRBJ2-1
DNA: TGCAGCGTTGAAGTTAGCGAGAACAATGAGCAGTTCTTC
CDR3: CSVEVSENNEQFF

D: TRBD1
size: many
V: TRBV4-3
J: TRBJ1-6
DNA: TGCGCCAGCGCCTTGGACAGGTCGGATTCACCCCTCCACTTT
CDR3: CASALDRSDSPLHF

D: TRBD1
size: few
V: TRBV28
J: TRBJ2-7
DNA: TGTGCCAGCAGTTTATGGGGACAGGGCGTCACCGAGCAGTACTTC
CDR3: CASSLWGQGVTEQYF

D: TRBD2
size: -
V: TRBV27
J: TRBJ2-1
DNA: TGTGCCAGCAGCCCTACTAGCGGGGGGCCCCGCTCCTACAATGAGCAGTTCTTC
CDR3: CASSPTSGGPRSYNEQFF

D: TRBD2
size: -
V: TRBV15
J: TRBJ2-7
DNA: TGTGCCACCAGCAGAGAACTAGCGGGAAGGTACGAGCAGTACTTC
CDR3: CATSRELAGRYEQYF

D: -
size: few
V: TRBV18
J: TRBJ2-7
DNA: TGTGCCAGCTCACCGAGCAGCAACGAGCAGTACTTC
CDR3: CASSPSSNEQYF

D: -
size: few
V: TRBV6-5
J: TRBJ2-3
DNA: TGTGCCAGCAGTTACGTCCCGGGGCCACTGGATACGCAGTATTTT
CDR3: CASSYVPGPLDTQYF

D: -
size: -
V: TRBV11-1
J: TRBJ2-1
DNA: TGTGCCAGCAGCGCAGCTAGAGACACGGGAGTGGGATACAATGAGCAGTTCTTC
CDR3: CASSAARDTGVGYNEQFF

D: -
size: -
V: TRBV4-3
J: TRBJ1-2
DNA: TGCGCCAGCAGCCAAGATATTGCGGTTAGGTATGGCTACACCTTC
CDR3: CASSQDIAVRYGYTF

D: -
size: many
V: TRBV29-1
J: TRBJ2-7
DNA: TGCAGCGTTGAATTTCGAGATCCATACGAGCAGTACTTC
CDR3: CSVEFRDPYEQYF

D: TRBD2
size: -
V: TRBV20-1
J: TRBJ2-7
DNA: TGCAGTGCTAGAGATCTTGTGGGGGGGAGTCCCTACGAGCAGTACTTC
CDR3: CSARDLVGGSPYEQYF

D: TRBD2
size: few
V: TRBV7-9
J: TRBJ2-3
DNA: TGTGCCAGCAGCCCGAAAAGCGGGAGAGGCACAGATACGCAGTATTTT
CDR3: CASSPKSGRGTDTQYF

D: -
size: -
V: TRBV28
J: TRBJ2-2
DNA: TGTGCCAGCAGTTTATTCCGCGGGAAAACCACCGGGGAGCTGTTTTTT
CDR3: CASSLFRGKTTGELFF

D: -
size: few
V: TRBV10-3
J: TRBJ1-5
DNA: TGTGCCATCAGCGACAGCCGCAATCAGCCCCAGCATTTT
CDR3: CAISDSRNQPQHF

D: TRBD1
size: few
V: TRBV5-4
J: TRBJ2-1
DNA: TGTGCCAGCAGCGTGGACAGGGAAGTCTACAATGAGCAGTTCTTC
CDR3: CASSVDREVYNEQFF

D: -
size: -
V: TRBV9
J: TRBJ1-1
DNA: TGTGCCAGCAGTCGGACAGACATGAACACTGAAGCTTTCTTT
CDR3: CASSRTDMNTEAFF

D: -
size: -
V: TRBV3-1
J: TRBJ2-2
DNA: TGTGCCAGCAGCCATTTCGGGGGCCCTTACACCGGGGAGCTGTTTTTT
CDR3: CASSHFGGPYTGELFF

D: -
size: many
V: TRBV4-3
J: TRBJ2-1
DNA: TGCGCCAGCAGCCAAGCTGCCCAGGCGTACAATGAGCAGTTCTTC
CDR3: CASSQAAQAYNEQFF

D: -
size: -
V: TRBV24-1
J: TRBJ2-1
DNA: TGTGCCACCAGTGATGGTCTGGTCGAGCAGTTCTTC
CDR3: CATSDGLVEQFF

D: -
size: many
V: TRBV12-3/TRBV12-4
J: TRBJ1-1
DNA: TGTGCCAGCGCCCCGGCGGGCACTGAAGCTTTCTTT
CDR3: CASAPAGTEAFF

D: -
size: many
V: TRBV7-2
J: TRBJ2-1
DNA: TGTGCCAGCAGCTTAGGGTCAGGGATCGATAATGAGCAGTTCTTC
CDR3: CASSLGSGIDNEQFF

D: TRBD2
size: many
V: TRBV6-2/TRBV6-3
J: TRBJ2-2
DNA: TGTGCCAGCTCCAGCGGGAGAAAAAGAACCGGGGAGCTGTTTTTT
CDR3: CASSSGRKRTGELFF

D: TRBD2
size: -
V: TRBV5-6
J: TRBJ2-2
DNA: TGTGCCAGCAGCGTACCGGGACTAGTGGCCGGGGAGCTGTTTTTT
CDR3: CASSVPGLVAGELFF

D: -
size: -
V: TRBV7-9
J: TRBJ2-1
DNA: TGTGCCAGCAGCTTAGGCGGGGGCCGTCCCCATGAGCAGTTCTTC
CDR3: CASSLGGGRPHEQFF

D: TRBD2
size: few
V: TRBV7-9
J: TRBJ2-2
DNA: TGTGCCAGCAGCTTATATTCTAGCGGGAGTAACACCGGGGAGCTGTTTTTT
CDR3: CASSLYSSGSNTGELFF

D: -
size: many
V: TRBV24-1
J: TRBJ2-1
DNA: TGTGCCACCAGTGACTCCATAGCGGTAAGCTCCTACAATGAGCAGTTCTTC
CDR3: CATSDSIAVSSYNEQFF

D: TRBD2
size: -
V: TRBV5-1
J: TRBJ2-7
DNA: TGCGCCAGCAGCCTGGGACTAGTCTACGAGCAGTACTTC
CDR3: CASSLGLVYEQYF

D: -
size: -
V: TRBV4-3
J: TRBJ2-2
DNA: TGCGCCAGCAGCCAATTGGCGACGGACACGAACACCGGGGAGCTGTTTTTT
CDR3: CASSQLATDTNTGELFF

D: TRBD1
size: few
V: TRBV25-1
J: TRBJ2-3
DNA: TGTGCCAGCAGTGCCCGGGACAGAGATACGCAGTATTTT
CDR3: CASSARDRDTQYF

D: -
size: many
V: TRBV4-3
J: TRBJ2-1
DNA: TGCGCCAGCAGCCAAGATCGAGGGCCCTACAATGAGCAGTTCTTC
CDR3: CASSQDRGPYNEQFF

D: -
size: -
V: TRBV4-2
J: TRBJ2-7
DNA: TGTGCCAGCAGCCCCGAAGCCTTCTCCTACGAGCAGTACTTC
CDR3: CASSPEAFSYEQYF

D: TRBD1
size: many
V: TRBV29-1
J: TRBJ2-1
DNA: TGCAGCGTTGCCCGACAGGGGCCACGGCAGTTCTTC
CDR3: CSVARQGPRQFF

D: TRBD1
size: many
V: TRBV15
J: TRBJ2-3
DNA: TGTGCCACCAGCAGAGATAGGTTTGGACAGGGGGCTGCAGATACGCAGTATTTT
CDR3: CATSRDRFGQGAADTQYF

D: -
size: few
V: TRBV5-1
J: TRBJ1-4
DNA: TGCGCCAGCAGCTTGGAGGCAGGCGGTCATGAAAAACTGTTTTTT
CDR3: CASSLEAGGHEKLFF

D: -
size: many
V: TRBV2
J: TRBJ2-5
DNA: TGTGCCAGCATGGCAGACCAAGAGACCCAGTACTTC
CDR3: CASMADQETQYF

D: -
size: many
V: TRBV12-3/TRBV12-4
J: TRBJ2-1
DNA: TGTGCCAGCAGTTTTGGCCCTCCCAATGAGCAGTTCTTC
CDR3: CASSFGPPNEQFF

D: -
size: many
V: TRBV7-9
J: TRBJ2-7
DNA: TGTGCCAGCAGCTTCGCAAATTCCTACGAGCAGTACTTC
CDR3: CASSFANSYEQYF

D: -
size: many
V: TRBV7-9
J: TRBJ1-1
DNA: TGTGCCAGCAGCTCCCGAGACAGGAAGAACAGGTTTGAAGCTTTCTTT
CDR3: CASSSRDRKNRFEAFF

D: -
size: many
V: TRBV12-3/TRBV12-4
J: TRBJ2-3
DNA: TGTGCCAGCAGCATCACAGATACGCAGTATTTT
CDR3: CASSITDTQYF

D: TRBD2
size: -
V: TRBV7-9
J: TRBJ2-7
DNA: TGTGCCAGCAGCCCCCGGGACTATAACTACGAGCAGTACTTC
CDR3: CASSPRDYNYEQYF

D: TRBD2
size: many
V: TRBV4-2
J: TRBJ2-3
DNA: TGTGCCAGCAGCCAAGGGGGTGTGACTAGCGGGGCCGGCTGGGATACGCAGTATTTT
CDR3: CASSQGGVTSGAGWDTQYF

D: TRBD1
size: few
V: TRBV20-1
J: TRBJ2-7
DNA: TGCAGTGCAAGGACAGGGGACTCCTACGAGCAGTACTTC
CDR3: CSARTGDSYEQYF

D: TRBD1
size: many
V: TRBV5-5
J: TRBJ2-7
DNA: TGTGCCAGCAGCTTGGAGGACAGGGTCTACGAGCAGTACTTC
CDR3: CASSLEDRVYEQYF

D: -
size: -
V: TRBV7-9
J: TRBJ2-5
DNA: TGTGCCAGCAGCCCGTACACGGTTGAAAAGACCCAGTACTTC
CDR3: CASSPYTVEKTQYF

D: -
size: -
V: TRBV30
J: TRBJ2-1
DNA: TGTGCCTGGAGTGCGGACGGCGGCTCCTACAATGAGCAGTTCTTC
CDR3: CAWSADGGSYNEQFF

D: TRBD2
size: -
V: TRBV4-3
J: TRBJ2-7
DNA: TGCGCCAGCAGCCAAGACAGGGACTACTCCTACGAGCAGTACTTC
CDR3: CASSQDRDYSYEQYF

D: -
size: -
V: TRBV27
J: TRBJ2-1
DNA: TGTGCCAGCCGCCCCGTACCCAGGATCTCCTACAATGAGCAGTTCTTC
CDR3: CASRPVPRISYNEQFF

D: -
size: many
V: TRBV7-8
J: TRBJ2-1
DNA: TGTGCCAGCAGCCAATCATACAATGAGCAGTTCTTC
CDR3: CASSQSYNEQFF

D: TRBD2
size: -
V: TRBV2
J: TRBJ2-7
DNA: TGTGCCGGCACCGGGACTAGCTCCTACGAGCAGTACTTC
CDR3: CAGTGTSSYEQYF

D: TRBD1
size: many
V: TRBV7-9
J: TRBJ1-1
DNA: TGTGCCAGCAGCCCGACAGGGGGGAATGCTTTCTTT
CDR3: CASSPTGGNAFF

D: -
size: many
V: TRBV4-2
J: TRBJ1-1
DNA: TGTGCCAGCAGCCAAGATCCGGGAGAGGACACTGAAGCTTTCTTT
CDR3: CASSQDPGEDTEAFF

D: -
size: many
V: TRBV4-3
J: TRBJ1-1
DNA: TGCGCCAGCAGCCAAGACCGGGAGACTGAAGCTTTCTTT
CDR3: CASSQDRETEAFF

D: TRBD2
size: many
V: TRBV5-1
J: TRBJ2-1
DNA: TGCGCCAGCAGCTTTACTAGCGGTCCCTACAATGAGCAGTTCTTC
CDR3: CASSFTSGPYNEQFF

D: -
size: many
V: TRBV10-3
J: TRBJ2-7
DNA: TGTGCCACCGAACCCGGGACCGACTCCTACGAGCAGTACTTC
CDR3: CATEPGTDSYEQYF

D: -
size: few
V: TRBV5-1
J: TRBJ1-1
DNA: TGCGCCAGCAGCTTGGGTGACTACACTGAAGCTTTCTTT
CDR3: CASSLGDYTEAFF

D: -
size: many
V: TRBV28
J: TRBJ2-2
DNA: TGTGCCAGCAAACCGTTTACGAACACCGGGGAGCTGTTTTTT
CDR3: CASKPFTNTGELFF